The source of this T cell receptor (beta chain) is a study of blood T cells in healthy people across ages. Looking at the study overall: Researchers report that template switching captured about one barcoded beta molecule per two T cells. Study observations and caveats: Long-lived donors had more naive CD4+ cells and higher diversity than aged donors.

Sample-barcoded 5' priming and a J-beta primer mix drove a second PCR of roughly 6 to 12 cycles. TCRdb fed the 5' RACE reads into MiXCR, producing one record per CDR3 protein. This table has some 1.7 million distinct CDR3 sequences, about 30% appearing once. Notes on this clonotype: The antigen remains undetermined.

The sequence was collected from a woman between 25 and 40 years old in good health. The sequenced material came from blood.

The CDR3 protein is CATSSAGWGETIGTDTQYF. For the CDR3, the DNA is TGTGCCACCAGTTCCGCCGGATGGGGGGAAACAATAGGGACAGATACGCAGTATTTT. The rearrangement uses TRBV24-1 and TRBJ2-3, with a weak D call TRBD2 (6 bases). V lost 6 bases to trimming and J lost 3 bases, with 27 bases between them. This CDR3 has 19 residues. CDR1 KGHDR and CDR2 SFDVKD come from the germline V gene.